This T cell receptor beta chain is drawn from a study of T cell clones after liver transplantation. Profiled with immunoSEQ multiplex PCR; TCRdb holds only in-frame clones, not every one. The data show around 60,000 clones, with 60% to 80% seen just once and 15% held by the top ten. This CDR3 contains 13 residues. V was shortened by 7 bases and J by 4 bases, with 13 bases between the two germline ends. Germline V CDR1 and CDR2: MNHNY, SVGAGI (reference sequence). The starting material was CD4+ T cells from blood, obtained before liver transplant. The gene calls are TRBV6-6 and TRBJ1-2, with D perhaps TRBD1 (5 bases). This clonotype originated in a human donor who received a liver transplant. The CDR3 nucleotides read TGTGCCAGCACCTACGGGGGAATCTATGGCTACACCTTC. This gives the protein CASTYGGIYGYTF.